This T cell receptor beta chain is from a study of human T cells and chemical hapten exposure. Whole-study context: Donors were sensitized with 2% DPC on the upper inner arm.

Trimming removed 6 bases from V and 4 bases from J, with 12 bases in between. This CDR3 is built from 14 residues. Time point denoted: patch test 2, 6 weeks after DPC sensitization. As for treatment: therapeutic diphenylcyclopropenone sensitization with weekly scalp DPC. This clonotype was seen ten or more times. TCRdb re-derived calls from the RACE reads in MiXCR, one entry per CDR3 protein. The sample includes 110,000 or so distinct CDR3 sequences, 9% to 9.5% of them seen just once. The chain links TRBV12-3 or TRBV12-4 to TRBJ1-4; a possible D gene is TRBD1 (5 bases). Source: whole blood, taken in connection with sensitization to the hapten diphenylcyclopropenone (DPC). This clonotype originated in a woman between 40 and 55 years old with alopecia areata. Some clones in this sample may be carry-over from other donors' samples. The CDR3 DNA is TGTGCCAGCAGACCTCAGGGAATTAATGAAAAACTGTTTTTT. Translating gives CASRPQGINEKLFF.